This TCR beta chain was recovered during a study of blood T cell repertoires in COVID-19. Study-wide background: The United States, Italy and Spain provided the acute and convalescent COVID-19 samples. T cells, B-cell-depleted T cells, or PBMCs supplied cDNA or gDNA.

Enrolled during active infection, Seattle patients were then followed longitudinally. A single count supports this clone. The V end was cut by 2 bases, the J end by 0 bases, with 5 bases between. The CDR3 is made up of 14 amino acids. In germline, CDR1 is LGHDT, CDR2 YNNKEL (reference sequence). The data were produced by immunoSEQ multiplex PCR, yet TCRdb's version contains in-frame clones alone and is incomplete. The sample includes 50,000 to 60,000 clones, roughly four fifths of them seen just once. This TCR came from a woman over 75 with COVID-19, enrolled during active disease. Sequencing was carried out using peripheral blood. The rearrangement joins TRBV3-1 (or the pseudogene TRBV3-2) to TRBJ1-3; D is uncertain. The CDR3 DNA follows: TGTGCCAGCAGCCAATATAACTCTGGAAACACCATATATTTT. Encoded protein: CASSQYNSGNTIYF.